This T cell receptor beta chain was observed in a study of early T cells in non-severe SARS-CoV-2 infection. The overall study: Sequencing was performed on bulk RNA from unsorted whole blood, leaving chains unpaired. Findings and caveats of the study: VDJdb-based annotation leaned toward anti-spike CD8 responses and missed private and CD4 specificities.

Individual cDNA molecules were tagged with unique molecular identifiers, the study reported. TCRdb itself ran the 5' RACE reads through MiXCR, one entry per CDR3 protein. The sample holds tens of thousands of distinct CDR3 sequences, about 5.6% seen once. This clonotype was observed a few times. The antigen is undetermined. Germline V gene data show CDR1 as LGHNA and CDR2 as YSLEER. V shed 3 bases and J shed 1 base, with 15 bases lying between them. The CDR3 sequence is 17 residues long. The sequence was collected from an adult who was a healthcare worker with PCR-confirmed SARS-CoV-2 infection or an uninfected control (not recorded which). The sample comprised whole blood. J is TRBJ2-2 and V is TRBV4-3; D call uncertain. The DNA for the CDR3 is TGCGCCAGCAGCCACGAATACCCACTCATGAACACCGGGGAGCTGTTTTTT. This translates into CASSHEYPLMNTGELFF.